This TCR beta chain was identified in a study of glioma-infiltrating T cells after dendritic cell vaccination. V lost 2 bases and J lost 7, with 17 bases in between. CDR1 is MNHNY and CDR2 is SVGAGI in the germline V gene (reference sequence). There are 15 residues in the CDR3. Time point denoted: after dendritic cell vaccination, including at tumor progression/relapse. TCRdb keeps only in-frame clones here, not all; method: immunoSEQ multiplex PCR. The data contain 91,000 or so clones, less than 90% of them singletons. The source was blood, collected after dendritic cell vaccination. The V gene is TRBV6-6, the J gene TRBJ1-1; perhaps TRBD1 as D (6 bases). The origin of this receptor is a human donor with glioblastoma. CDR3 sequence reads: CASSYSWQGWGEAFF. As DNA, the CDR3 is TGTGCCAGCAGTTACAGTTGGCAGGGGTGGGGTGAAGCTTTCTTT.